The present T cell receptor beta chain was sequenced within a study of shared clonotypes between healthy human individuals. Clones were read by immunoSEQ multiplex PCR, and TCRdb kept only the in-frame ones, dropping some. Counted here are approximately 460,000 clones, about 74% occurring once; the ten biggest clones make up approximately 12%. Germline V CDR1 and CDR2: WNHNN, SYGVQD (reference sequence). V lost 8 bases to trimming and J lost 9 bases; unmatched junction nucleotides: 8. The length of the CDR3 is 13 residues. J is TRBJ2-1 and V is TRBV10-1; 9 bases agree with TRBD2. The clonotype was recovered from a woman aged 35 to 49 in good health. Some clones in this sample may be carry-over from other donors' samples. Sequencing used PBMCs. CDR3 loop: CASSSSGRLEQFF. The DNA for the CDR3 is TGCGCCAGCTCGTCAAGCGGGAGGCTTGAGCAGTTCTTC.